By proportion, the clone carrying this T cell receptor beta chain is medium-sized. Its antigen is not known. Multiplex touch-down PCR with TRB-A/B primers amplified rearranged V-D-J TRB sequences. TCRdb re-called the multiplex PCR reads with MiXCR, one entry per CDR3 protein. Found here are about 9,200 distinct CDR3 sequences, around a third of them singletons; the top ten hold 2.8%. This specimen comes from a study of T cell repertoires in aging, cancer and after chemotherapy. For the study at large: The whole study produced a dataset of several million TCR reads.

CDR3 length equals 13 residues. Looked up from germline, CDR1 is GTSNPN and CDR2 is SVGIG (reference sequence). The trim removed 5 bases at V and 7 bases at J, leaving 3 bases unmatched. Study results and caveats: These repertoire data do not allow conclusions about immunological memory after chemotherapy. Compared with age-matched healthy donors, untreated hematological or solid cancer patients showed higher blood TCR clonality.

Peripheral blood genomic DNA, not sorted cells or RNA, was the template. The clonotype was recovered from a human donor in good health. V and J are TRBV30 and TRBJ1-4; the match to TRBD1 covers 11 bases. The sequencing input was blood. This CDR3 is CAWGQGAAEKLFF. The CDR3, as DNA: TGTGCCTGGGGACAGGGGGCGGCTGAAAAACTGTTTTTT.